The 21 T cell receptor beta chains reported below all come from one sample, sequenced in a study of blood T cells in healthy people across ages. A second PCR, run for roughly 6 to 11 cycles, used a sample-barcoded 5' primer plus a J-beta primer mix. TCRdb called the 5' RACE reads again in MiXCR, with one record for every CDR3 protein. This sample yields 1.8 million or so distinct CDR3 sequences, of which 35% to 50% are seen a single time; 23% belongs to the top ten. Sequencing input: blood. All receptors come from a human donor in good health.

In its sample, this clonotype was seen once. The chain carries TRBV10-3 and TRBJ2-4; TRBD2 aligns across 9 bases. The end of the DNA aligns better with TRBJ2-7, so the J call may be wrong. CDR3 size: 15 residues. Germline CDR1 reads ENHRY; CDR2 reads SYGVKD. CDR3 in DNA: TGTGCCATCAGTGACCCGCGGGGGGGGTTCTACGAGCAGTACTTC. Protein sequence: CAISDPRGGFYEQYF.

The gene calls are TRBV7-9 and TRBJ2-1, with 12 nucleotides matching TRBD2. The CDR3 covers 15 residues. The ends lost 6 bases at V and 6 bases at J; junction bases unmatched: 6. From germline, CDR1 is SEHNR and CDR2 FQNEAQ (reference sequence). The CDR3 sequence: CASRQGLAGPNEQFF. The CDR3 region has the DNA TGTGCCAGCAGACAGGGACTAGCGGGTCCCAATGAGCAGTTCTTC.

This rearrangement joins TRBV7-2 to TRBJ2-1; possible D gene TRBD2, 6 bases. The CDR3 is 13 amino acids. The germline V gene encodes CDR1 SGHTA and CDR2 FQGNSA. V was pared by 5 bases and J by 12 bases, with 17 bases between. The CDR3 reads CASSLGTGRGQFF. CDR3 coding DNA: TGTGCCAGCAGCCTCGGGACTGGAAGAGGGCAGTTCTTC.

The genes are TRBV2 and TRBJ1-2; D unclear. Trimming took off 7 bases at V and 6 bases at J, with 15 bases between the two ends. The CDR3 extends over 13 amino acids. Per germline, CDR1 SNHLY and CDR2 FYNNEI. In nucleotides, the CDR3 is TGTGCCAGCACCACGACCTGGCCCGATGGCTACACCTTC. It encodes CASTTTWPDGYTF. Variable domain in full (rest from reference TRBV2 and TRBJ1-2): EPEVTQTPSHQVTQMGQEVILRCVPISNHLYFYWYRQILGQKVEFLVSFYNNEISEKSEIFDDQFSVERPDGSNFTLKIRSTKLEDSAMYFCASTTTWPDGYTFGSGTRLTVV.

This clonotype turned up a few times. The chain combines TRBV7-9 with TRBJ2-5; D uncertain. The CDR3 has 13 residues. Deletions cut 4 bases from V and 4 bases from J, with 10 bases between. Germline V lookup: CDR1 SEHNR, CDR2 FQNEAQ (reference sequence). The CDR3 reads CASSSPAIETQYF. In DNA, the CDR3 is TGTGCCAGCAGCTCCCCTGCAATAGAGACCCAGTACTTC.

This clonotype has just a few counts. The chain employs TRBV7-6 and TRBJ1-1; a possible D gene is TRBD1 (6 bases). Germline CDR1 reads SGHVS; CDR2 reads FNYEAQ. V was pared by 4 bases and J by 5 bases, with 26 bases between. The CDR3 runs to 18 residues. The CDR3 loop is CASSSPLGRKGRGTEAFF. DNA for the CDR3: TGTGCCAGCAGCTCCCCCCTAGGGAGAAAAGGGAGGGGGACTGAAGCTTTCTTT.

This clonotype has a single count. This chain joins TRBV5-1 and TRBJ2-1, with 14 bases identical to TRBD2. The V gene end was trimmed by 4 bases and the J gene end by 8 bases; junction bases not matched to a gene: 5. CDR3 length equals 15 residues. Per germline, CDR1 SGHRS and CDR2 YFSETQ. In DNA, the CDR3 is TGCGCCAGCAGCGGCGGGACTAGCGGGGGCGATGAGCAGTTCTTC. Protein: CASSGGTSGGDEQFF.

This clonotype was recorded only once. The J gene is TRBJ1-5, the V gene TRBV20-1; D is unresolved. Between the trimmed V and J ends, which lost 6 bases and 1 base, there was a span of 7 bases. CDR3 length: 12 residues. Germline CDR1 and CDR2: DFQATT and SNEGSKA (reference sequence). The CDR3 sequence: CSAERSNQPQHF. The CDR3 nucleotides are TGCAGTGCCGAACGCAGCAATCAGCCCCAGCATTTT.

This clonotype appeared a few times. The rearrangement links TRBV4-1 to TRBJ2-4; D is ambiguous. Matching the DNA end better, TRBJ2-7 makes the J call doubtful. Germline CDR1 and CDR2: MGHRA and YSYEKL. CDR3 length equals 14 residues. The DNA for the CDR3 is TGCGCCAGCAGCCAAGTATCCGTTTCATACGAGCAGTACTTC. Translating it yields CASSQVSVSYEQYF.

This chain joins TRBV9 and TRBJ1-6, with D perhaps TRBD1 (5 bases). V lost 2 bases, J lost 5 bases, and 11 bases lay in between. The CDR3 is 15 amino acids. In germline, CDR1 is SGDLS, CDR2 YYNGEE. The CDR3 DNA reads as TGTGCCAGCAGCGTGAGTGGGGGTCATAATTCACCCCTCCACTTT. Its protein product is CASSVSGGHNSPLHF.

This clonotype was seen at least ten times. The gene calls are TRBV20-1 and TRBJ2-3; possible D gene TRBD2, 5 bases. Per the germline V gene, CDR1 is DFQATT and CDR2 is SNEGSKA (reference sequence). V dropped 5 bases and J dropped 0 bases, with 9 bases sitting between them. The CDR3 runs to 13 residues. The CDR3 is CSAPEGSTDTQYF. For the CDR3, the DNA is TGCAGTGCTCCTGAGGGTAGCACAGATACGCAGTATTTT.

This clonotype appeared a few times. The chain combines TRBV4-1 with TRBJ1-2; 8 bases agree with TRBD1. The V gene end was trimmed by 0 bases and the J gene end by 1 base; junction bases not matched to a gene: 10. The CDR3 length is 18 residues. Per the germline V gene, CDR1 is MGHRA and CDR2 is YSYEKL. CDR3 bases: TGCGCCAGCAGCCAAGATGAACGGGGACAGGCCCGTAACTATGGCTACACCTTC. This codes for CASSQDERGQARNYGYTF.

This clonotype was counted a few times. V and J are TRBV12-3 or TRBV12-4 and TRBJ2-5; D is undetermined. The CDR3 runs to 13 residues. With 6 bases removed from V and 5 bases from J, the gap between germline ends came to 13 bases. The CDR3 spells CASRNPRSETQYF. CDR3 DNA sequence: TGTGCCAGCAGAAACCCCCGGTCGGAGACCCAGTACTTC.

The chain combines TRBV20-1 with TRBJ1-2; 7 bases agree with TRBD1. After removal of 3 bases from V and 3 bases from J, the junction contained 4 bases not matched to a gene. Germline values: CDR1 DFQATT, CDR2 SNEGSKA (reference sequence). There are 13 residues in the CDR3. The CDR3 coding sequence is TGCAGTGCTAGCCCCGGGACAGACTATGGCTACACCTTC. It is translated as CSASPGTDYGYTF.

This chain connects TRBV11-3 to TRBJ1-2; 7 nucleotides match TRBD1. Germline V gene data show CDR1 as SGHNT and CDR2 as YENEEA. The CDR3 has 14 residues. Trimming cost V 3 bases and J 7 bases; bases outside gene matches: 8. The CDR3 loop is CASSFRQGPGGYTF. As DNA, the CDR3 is TGTGCCAGCAGCTTTCGACAGGGACCCGGTGGCTACACCTTC.

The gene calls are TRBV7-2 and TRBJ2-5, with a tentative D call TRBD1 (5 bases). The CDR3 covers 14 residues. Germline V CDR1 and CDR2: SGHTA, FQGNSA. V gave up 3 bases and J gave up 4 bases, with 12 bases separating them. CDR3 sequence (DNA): TGTGCCAGCAGCTTTTCCCCAGGGTTAGAGACCCAGTACTTC. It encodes CASSFSPGLETQYF.

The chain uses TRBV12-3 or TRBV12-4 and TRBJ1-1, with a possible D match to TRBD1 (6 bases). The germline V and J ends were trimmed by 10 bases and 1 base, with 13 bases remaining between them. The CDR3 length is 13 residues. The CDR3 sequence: CANARGQNTEAFF. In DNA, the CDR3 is TGTGCCAACGCCCGGGGACAGAACACTGAAGCTTTCTTT.

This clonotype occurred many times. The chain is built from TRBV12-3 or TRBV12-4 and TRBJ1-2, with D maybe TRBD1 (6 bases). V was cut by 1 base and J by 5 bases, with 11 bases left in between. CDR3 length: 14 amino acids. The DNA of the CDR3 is TGTGCCAGCAGTTTAGAAGGGGGTAGATATGGCTACACCTTC. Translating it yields CASSLEGGRYGYTF.

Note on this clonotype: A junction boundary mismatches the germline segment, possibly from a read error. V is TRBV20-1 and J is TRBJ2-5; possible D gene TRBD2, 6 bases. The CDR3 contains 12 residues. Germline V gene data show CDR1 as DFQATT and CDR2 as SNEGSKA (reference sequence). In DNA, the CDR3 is TGCGGTGCTAGAGAAGGGAGGGAGACCCAGTACTTC. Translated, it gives CGAREGRETQYF.

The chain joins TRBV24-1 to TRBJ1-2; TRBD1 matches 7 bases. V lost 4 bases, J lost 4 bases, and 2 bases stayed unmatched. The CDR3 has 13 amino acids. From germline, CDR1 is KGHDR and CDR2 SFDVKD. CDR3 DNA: TGTGCCACCAGTGACGGGACAGCCTATGGCTACACCTTC. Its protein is CATSDGTAYGYTF.

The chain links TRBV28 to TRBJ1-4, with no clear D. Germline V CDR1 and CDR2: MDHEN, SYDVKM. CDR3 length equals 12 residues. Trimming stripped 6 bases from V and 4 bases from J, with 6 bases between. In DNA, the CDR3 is TGTGCCAGCAGGCCCGGTAATGAAAAACTGTTTTTT. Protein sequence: CASRPGNEKLFF.